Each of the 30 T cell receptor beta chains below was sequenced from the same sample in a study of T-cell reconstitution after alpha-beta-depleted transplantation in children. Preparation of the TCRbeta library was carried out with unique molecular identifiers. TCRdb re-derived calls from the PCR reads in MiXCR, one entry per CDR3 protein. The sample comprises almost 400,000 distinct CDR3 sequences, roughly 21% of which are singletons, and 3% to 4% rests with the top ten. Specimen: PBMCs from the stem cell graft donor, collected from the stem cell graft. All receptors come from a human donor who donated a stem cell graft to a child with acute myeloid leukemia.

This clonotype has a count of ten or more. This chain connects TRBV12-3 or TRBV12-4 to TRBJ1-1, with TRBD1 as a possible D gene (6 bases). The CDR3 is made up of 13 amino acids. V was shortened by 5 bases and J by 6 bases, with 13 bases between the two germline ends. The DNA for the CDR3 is TGTGCCAGCAGTCCTAGCGGACAGCCTGAAGCTTTCTTT. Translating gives CASSPSGQPEAFF.

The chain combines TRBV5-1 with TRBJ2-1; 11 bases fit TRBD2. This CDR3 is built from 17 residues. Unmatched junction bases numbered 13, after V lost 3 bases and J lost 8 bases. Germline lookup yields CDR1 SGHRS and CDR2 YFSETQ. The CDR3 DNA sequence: TGCGCCAGCAGCTCACCAAAACTAGCGGGAGTGGTCTATGAGCAGTTCTTC. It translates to CASSSPKLAGVVYEQFF.

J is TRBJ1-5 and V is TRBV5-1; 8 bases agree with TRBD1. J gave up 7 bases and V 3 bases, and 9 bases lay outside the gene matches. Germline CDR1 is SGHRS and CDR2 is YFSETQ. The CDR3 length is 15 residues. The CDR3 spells CASSSGQGGDQPQHF. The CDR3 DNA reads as TGCGCCAGCAGCTCTGGACAGGGCGGGGACCAGCCCCAGCATTTT.

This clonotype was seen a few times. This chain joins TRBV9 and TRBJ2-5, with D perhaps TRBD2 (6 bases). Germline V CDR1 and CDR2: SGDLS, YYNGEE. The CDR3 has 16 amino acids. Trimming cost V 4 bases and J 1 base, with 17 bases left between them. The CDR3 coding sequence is TGTGCCAGCAGCCCGGGTAGGGTAGCGGTCCAAGAGACCCAGTACTTC. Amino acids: CASSPGRVAVQETQYF.

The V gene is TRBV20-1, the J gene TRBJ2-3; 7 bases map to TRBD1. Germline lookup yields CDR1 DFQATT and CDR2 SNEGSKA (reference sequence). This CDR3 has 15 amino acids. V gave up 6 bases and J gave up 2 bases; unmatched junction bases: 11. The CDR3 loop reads CSAHPGTEATDTQYF. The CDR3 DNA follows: TGCAGTGCCCATCCCGGGACAGAGGCCACAGATACGCAGTATTTT.

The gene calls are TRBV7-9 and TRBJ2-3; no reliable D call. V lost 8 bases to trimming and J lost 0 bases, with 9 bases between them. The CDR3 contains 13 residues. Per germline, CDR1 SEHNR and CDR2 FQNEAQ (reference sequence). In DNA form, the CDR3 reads TGTGCCAGCCTTAGCCGCAGCACAGATACGCAGTATTTT. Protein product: CASLSRSTDTQYF.

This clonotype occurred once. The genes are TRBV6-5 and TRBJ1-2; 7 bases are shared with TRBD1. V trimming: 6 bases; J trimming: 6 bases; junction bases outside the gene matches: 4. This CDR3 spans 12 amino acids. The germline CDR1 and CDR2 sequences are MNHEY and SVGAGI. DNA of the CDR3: TGTGCCAGCAGGCGGACAGGAAATGGCTACACCTTC. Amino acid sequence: CASRRTGNGYTF.

Written as DNA, the CDR3 is TGCAGTGCTAGAAAGCTAGCGGACTACGAGCAGTACTTC. It specifies CSARKLADYEQYF. The V call is TRBV20-1, the J call TRBJ2-7; 7 bases line up with TRBD2. Germline V gene sequence: CDR1 DFQATT, CDR2 SNEGSKA (reference sequence). The trim removed 2 bases at V and 3 bases at J, leaving 4 bases unmatched. The CDR3 totals 13 residues.

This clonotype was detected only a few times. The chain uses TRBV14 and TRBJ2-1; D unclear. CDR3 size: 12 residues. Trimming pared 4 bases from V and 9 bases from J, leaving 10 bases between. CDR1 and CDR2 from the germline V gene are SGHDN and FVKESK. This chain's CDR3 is CASSLSWTEQFF. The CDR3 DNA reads TGTGCCAGCAGCCTTAGCTGGACTGAGCAGTTCTTC.

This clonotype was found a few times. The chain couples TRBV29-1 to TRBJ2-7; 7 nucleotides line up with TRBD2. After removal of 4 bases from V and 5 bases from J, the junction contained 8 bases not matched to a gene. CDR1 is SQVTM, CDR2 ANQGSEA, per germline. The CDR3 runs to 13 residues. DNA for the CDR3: TGCAGCGTTGGCGGGGAGGGAGTCCACGAGCAGTACTTC. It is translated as CSVGGEGVHEQYF.

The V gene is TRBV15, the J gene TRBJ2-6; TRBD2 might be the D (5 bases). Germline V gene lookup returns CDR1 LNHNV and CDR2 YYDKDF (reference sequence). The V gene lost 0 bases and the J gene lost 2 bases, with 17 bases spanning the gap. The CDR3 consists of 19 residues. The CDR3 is CATSRDLFGGGAGANVLTF. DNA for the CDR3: TGTGCCACCAGCAGAGATCTGTTCGGAGGTGGAGCTGGGGCCAACGTCCTGACTTTC.

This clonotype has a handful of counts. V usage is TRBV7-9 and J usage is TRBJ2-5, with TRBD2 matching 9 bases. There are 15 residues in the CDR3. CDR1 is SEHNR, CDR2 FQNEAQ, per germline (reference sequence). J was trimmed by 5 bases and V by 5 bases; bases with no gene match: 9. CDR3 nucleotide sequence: TGTGCCAGCAGCCAACTTAGCGGGAGCGTCGAGACCCAGTACTTC. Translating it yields CASSQLSGSVETQYF.

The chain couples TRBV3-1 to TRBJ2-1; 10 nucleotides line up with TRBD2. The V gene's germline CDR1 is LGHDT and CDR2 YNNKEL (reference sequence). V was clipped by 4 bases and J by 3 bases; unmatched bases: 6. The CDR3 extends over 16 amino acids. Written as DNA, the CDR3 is TGTGCCAGCAGCCGAACTAGCGGGACGGGCTACAATGAGCAGTTCTTC. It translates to CASSRTSGTGYNEQFF.

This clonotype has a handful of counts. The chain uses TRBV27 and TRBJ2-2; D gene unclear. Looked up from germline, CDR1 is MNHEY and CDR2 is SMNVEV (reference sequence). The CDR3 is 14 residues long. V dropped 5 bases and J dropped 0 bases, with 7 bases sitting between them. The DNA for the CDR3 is TGTGCCAGCAGTAAAAACCCGAACACCGGGGAGCTGTTTTTT. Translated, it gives CASSKNPNTGELFF.

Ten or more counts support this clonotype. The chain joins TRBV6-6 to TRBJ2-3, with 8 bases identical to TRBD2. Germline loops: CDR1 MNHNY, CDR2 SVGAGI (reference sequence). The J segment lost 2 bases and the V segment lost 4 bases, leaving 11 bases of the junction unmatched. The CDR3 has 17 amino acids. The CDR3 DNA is TGTGCCAGCAGTTCCAGCCGGGGTAGCGGGATCACAGATACGCAGTATTTT. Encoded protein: CASSSSRGSGITDTQYF.

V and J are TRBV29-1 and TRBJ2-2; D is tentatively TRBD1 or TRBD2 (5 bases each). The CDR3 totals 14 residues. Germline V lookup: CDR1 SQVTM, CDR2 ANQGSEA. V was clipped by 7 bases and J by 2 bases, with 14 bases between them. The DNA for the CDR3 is TGCAGCGCCCGAGGGGCAACCAACACCGGGGAGCTGTTTTTT. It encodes CSARGATNTGELFF.

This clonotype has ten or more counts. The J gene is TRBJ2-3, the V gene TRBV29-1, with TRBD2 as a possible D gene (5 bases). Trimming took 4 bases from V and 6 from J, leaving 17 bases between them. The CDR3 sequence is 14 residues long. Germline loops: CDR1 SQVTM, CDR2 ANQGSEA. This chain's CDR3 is CSVVSPLGGDTQYF. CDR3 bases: TGCAGCGTTGTCTCTCCACTAGGTGGGGATACGCAGTATTTT.

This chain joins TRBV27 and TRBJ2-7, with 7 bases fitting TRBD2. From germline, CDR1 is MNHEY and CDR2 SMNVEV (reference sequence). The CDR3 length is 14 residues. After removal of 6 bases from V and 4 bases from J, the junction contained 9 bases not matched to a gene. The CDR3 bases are TGTGCCAGCAGCCGCGGGAGTGGTAGGTACGAGCAGTACTTC. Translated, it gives CASSRGSGRYEQYF.

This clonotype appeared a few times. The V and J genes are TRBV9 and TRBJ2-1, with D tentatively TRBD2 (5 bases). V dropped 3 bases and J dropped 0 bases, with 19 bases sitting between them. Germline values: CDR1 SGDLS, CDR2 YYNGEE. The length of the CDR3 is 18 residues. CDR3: CASSAGLTLLSSYNEQFF. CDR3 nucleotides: TGTGCCAGCAGCGCCGGACTGACTTTGCTAAGCTCCTACAATGAGCAGTTCTTC.

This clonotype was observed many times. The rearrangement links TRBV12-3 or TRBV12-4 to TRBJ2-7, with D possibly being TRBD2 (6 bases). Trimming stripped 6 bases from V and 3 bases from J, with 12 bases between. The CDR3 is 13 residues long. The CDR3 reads CASSALGGYEQYF. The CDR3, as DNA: TGTGCCAGCAGCGCCCTCGGGGGCTACGAGCAGTACTTC.

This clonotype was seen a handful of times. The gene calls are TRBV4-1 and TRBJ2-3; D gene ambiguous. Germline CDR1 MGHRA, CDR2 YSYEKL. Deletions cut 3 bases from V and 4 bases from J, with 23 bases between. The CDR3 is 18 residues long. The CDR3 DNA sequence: TGCGCCAGCAGCCAGAAGAGTATTGGCGCGTCCGACGCAGATACGCAGTATTTT. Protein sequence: CASSQKSIGASDADTQYF.

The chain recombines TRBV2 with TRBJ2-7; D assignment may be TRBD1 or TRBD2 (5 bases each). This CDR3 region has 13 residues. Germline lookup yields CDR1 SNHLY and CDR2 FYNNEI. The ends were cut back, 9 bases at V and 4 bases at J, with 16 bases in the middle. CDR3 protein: CASRSWGKYEQYF. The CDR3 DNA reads TGTGCCAGTAGGAGCTGGGGGAAATACGAGCAGTACTTC.

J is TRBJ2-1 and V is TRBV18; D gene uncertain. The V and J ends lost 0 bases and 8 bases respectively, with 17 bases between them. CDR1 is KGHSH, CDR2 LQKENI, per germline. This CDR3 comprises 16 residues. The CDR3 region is CASSPPKYKGADEQFF. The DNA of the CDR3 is TGTGCCAGCTCACCACCGAAGTATAAGGGCGCAGATGAGCAGTTCTTC.

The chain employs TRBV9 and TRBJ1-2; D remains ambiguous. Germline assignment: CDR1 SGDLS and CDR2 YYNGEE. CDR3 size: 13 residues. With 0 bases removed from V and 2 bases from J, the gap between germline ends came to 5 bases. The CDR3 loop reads CASSVEQNYGYTF. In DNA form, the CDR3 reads TGTGCCAGCAGCGTAGAACAAAACTATGGCTACACCTTC.

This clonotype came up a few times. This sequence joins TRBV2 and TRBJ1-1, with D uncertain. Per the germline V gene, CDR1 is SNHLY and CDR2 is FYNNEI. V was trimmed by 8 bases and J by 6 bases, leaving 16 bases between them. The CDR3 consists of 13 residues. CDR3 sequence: CASGGGRGSEAFF. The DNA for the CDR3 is TGTGCCAGCGGAGGAGGCAGAGGCTCTGAAGCTTTCTTT.

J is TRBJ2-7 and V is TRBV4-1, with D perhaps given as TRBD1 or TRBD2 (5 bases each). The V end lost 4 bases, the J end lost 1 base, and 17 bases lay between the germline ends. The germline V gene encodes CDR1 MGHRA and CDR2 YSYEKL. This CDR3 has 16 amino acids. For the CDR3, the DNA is TGCGCCAGCAGCCCCTCCACCGGGACGGGGTCCTACGAGCAGTACTTC. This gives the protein CASSPSTGTGSYEQYF.

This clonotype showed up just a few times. The CDR3 DNA is TGCGCCAGCAGCGGAAGACTAGCGGGCCGCACAGATACGCAGTATTTT. It specifies CASSGRLAGRTDTQYF. The chain links TRBV5-1 to TRBJ2-3, with 10 nucleotides matching TRBD2. V lost 4 bases and J lost 1; bases outside the gene matches: 6. This CDR3 contains 16 residues. In germline, CDR1 is SGHRS, CDR2 YFSETQ.

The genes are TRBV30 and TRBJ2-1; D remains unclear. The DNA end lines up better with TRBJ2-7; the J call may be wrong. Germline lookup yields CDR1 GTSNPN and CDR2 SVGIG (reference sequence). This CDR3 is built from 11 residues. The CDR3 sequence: CAWSVPWGQYF. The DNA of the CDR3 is TGTGCCTGGAGTGTCCCTTGGGGGCAGTACTTC.

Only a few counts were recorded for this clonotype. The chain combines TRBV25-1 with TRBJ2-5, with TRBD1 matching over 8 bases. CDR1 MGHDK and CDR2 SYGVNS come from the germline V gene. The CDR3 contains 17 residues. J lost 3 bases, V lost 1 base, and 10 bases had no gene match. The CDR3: CASSESRNDRGKETQYF. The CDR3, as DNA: TGTGCCAGCAGTGAATCTAGGAATGACAGGGGAAAAGAGACCCAGTACTTC.

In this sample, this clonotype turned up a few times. The CDR3 sequence is CASSLVDPYEQYF. The CDR3 nucleotides read TGTGCCAGCAGCCTTGTTGATCCCTACGAGCAGTACTTC. The chain combines TRBV28 with TRBJ2-7; D gene unclear. V lost 6 bases to trimming and J lost 2 bases, with 11 bases between them. Germline values: CDR1 MDHEN, CDR2 SYDVKM. This CDR3 contains 13 residues.